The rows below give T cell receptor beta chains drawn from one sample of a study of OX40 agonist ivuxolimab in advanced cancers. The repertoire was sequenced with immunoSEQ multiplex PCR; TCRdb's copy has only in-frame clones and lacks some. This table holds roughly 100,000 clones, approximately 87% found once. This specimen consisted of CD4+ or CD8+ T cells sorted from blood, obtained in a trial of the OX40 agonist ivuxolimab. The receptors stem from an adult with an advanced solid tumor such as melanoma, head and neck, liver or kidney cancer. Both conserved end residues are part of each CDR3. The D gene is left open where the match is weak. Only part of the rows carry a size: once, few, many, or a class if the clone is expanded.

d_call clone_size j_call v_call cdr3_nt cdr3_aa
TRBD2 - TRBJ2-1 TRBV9 TGTGCCAGCAGCTCCAGCGGGACTAGCTCCAATGAGCAGTTCTTC CASSSSGTSSNEQFF
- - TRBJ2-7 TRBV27 TGTGCCAGCAGTTTATCTTTCAGCTACGAGCAGTACTTC CASSLSFSYEQYF
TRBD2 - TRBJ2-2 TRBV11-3 TGTGCCAGCAGCCAAGGACTAGCGGGGGCGTCCGGGGAGCTGTTTTTT CASSQGLAGASGELFF
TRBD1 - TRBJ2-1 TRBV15 TGTGCCACCAGTGCCACAGGGGGCAGGACCTACAATGAGCAGTTCTTC CATSATGGRTYNEQFF
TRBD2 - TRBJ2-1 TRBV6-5 TGTGCCAGCACCCCCACTAGCGGGAGGAGTATTGAGCAGTTCTTC CASTPTSGRSIEQFF
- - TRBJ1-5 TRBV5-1 TGCGCCAGCAGCTTGTACAGTCCGCAGGAACAGCCCCAGCATTTT CASSLYSPQEQPQHF
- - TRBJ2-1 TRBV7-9 TGTGCCAGCAGCTTAGGGCAGGCTAATGAGCAGTTCTTC CASSLGQANEQFF
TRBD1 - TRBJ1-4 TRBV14 TGTGCCAGCAGCCAAGGGGACAGGGTTGAAAAACTGTTTTTT CASSQGDRVEKLFF
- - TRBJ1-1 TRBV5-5 TGTGCCAGCAGCTTGGCGTTGGTCAGGGGCCGAATTGAAGCTTTCTTT CASSLALVRGRIEAFF
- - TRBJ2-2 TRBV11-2 TGTGCCAGCAGCCACACCGGGGAGCTGTTTTTT CASSHTGELFF
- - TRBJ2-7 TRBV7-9 TGTGCCAGCAGCTTGGGCCGCGAGCAGTACTTC CASSLGREQYF
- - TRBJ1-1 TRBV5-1 TGCGCCAGCTCCCCGGGACTCCTGACGGGCTCCGCTGAAGCTTTCTTT CASSPGLLTGSAEAFF
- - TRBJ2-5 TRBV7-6 TGTGCCAGCAGCTCGGGACTCCGGGGGGAGACCCAGTACTTC CASSSGLRGETQYF
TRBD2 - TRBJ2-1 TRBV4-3 TGCGCCAGCAGCCAAGAGTCTAGCGGGCACAATGAGCAGTTCTTC CASSQESSGHNEQFF
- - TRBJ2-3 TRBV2 TGTGCCAGCAGCCAAAGAAGAGATACGCAGTATTTT CASSQRRDTQYF
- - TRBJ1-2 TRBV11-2 TGTGCCAGCAGCAGAGAGGGAGGGCGGAACTATGGCTACACCTTC CASSREGGRNYGYTF
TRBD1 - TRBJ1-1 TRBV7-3 TGTGCCAGCAGCCCAAGGGACGGGACAGGGAGGGCTGAAGCTTTCTTT CASSPRDGTGRAEAFF
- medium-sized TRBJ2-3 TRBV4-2 TGTGCCAGCAGCATGAAACAGGGCACAGATACGCAGTATTTT CASSMKQGTDTQYF
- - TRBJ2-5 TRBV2 TGTGCCAGCAGTGTGAGCCAAGAGACCCAGTACTTC CASSVSQETQYF
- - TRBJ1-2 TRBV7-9 TGTGCCAGCAGCCCCAAGGACTTCGATTATGGCTACACCTTC CASSPKDFDYGYTF
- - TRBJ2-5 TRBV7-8 TGTGCCAGCAGCCCTACTAGACTAGAGTTTGAAGAGACCCAGTACTTC CASSPTRLEFEETQYF
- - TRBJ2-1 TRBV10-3 TGTGCCATCAGTGCGTGGGATGAGCAGTTCTTC CAISAWDEQFF
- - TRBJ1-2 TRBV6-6 TGTGCCAGCAGTTACTCACCGACAAGCTATGGCTACACCTTC CASSYSPTSYGYTF
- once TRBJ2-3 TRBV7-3 TGTGCCAGCAGCGGTCGCCGGGCGGGTACGCAGTATTTT CASSGRRAGTQYF
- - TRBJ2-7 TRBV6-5 TGTGCCAGCACTGGGACACCGTCCTACGAGCAGTACTTC CASTGTPSYEQYF
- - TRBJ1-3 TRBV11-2 TGTGCCAGCAGCCCGACCGTGAGCTCTGGAAACACCATATATTTT CASSPTVSSGNTIYF
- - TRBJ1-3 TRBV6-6 TGTGCCAGCAGTGGAGACAGTCTCTCTGGAAACACCATATATTTT CASSGDSLSGNTIYF
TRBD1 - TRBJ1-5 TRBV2 TGTGCCAGCAGCCGAAGGACAGGACCTAGCAATCAGCCCCAGCATTTT CASSRRTGPSNQPQHF
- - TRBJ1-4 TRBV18 TGTGCCAGCTCACCAAACCAAGATGAAAAACTGTTTTTT CASSPNQDEKLFF
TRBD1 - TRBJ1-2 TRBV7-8 TGTGCCAGCAGTAGGACAGGGACTAACTATGGCTACACCTTC CASSRTGTNYGYTF
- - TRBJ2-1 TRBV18 TGTGCCAGCTCTCTGGACTACTCCTACAATGAGCAGTTCTTC CASSLDYSYNEQFF
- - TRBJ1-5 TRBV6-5 TGTGCCAGCAGAGGGACTCTGGGGAGTCAGCCCCAGCATTTT CASRGTLGSQPQHF
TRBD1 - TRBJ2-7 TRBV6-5 TGTGCCAGCACTCCAAGGGGGCTGCCCTACGAGCAGTACTTC CASTPRGLPYEQYF
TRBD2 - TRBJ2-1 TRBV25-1 TGTGCCAGCAGTGAACATGGGGAGGGCTACAATGAGCAGTTCTTC CASSEHGEGYNEQFF
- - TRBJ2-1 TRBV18 TGTGCCAGCTCACCACCGGGTGGCGAGCAGTTCTTC CASSPPGGEQFF
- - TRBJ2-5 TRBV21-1 TGTGCCAGCAGCGGGACTAGCGGGAGGCGCGCTTTATGGCAAGAGACCCAGTACTTC CASSGTSGRRALWQETQYF
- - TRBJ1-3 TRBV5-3 TGTGCCAGAAGCGGGGGCGGGGAGAGCTCTGGAAACACCATATATTTT CARSGGGESSGNTIYF
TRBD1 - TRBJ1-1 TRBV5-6 TGTGCCAGCAGCCTGCGACCGGACAGGGCTAACACTGAAGCTTTCTTT CASSLRPDRANTEAFF
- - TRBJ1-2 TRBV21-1 TGTGCCAGCAGCGGTGGGGGCAACTATGGCTACACCTTC CASSGGGNYGYTF
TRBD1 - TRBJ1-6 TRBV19 TGTGCCAGTAGCATGTCGGGACAGGTTTCTTCTTCACCCCTCCACTTT CASSMSGQVSSSPLHF
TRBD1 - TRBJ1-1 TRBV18 TGTGCCAGCTCACCGGCGACAGGGCGACCTGAAGCTTTCTTT CASSPATGRPEAFF